Listed here are 16 T cell receptor beta chains from one sample, sequenced in a study of blood T cell repertoires in COVID-19. Method: immunoSEQ multiplex PCR; TCRdb's copy keeps in-frame clones and lacks some. This sample yields some 100,000 clones, of which just over 85% are seen a single time; roughly 8.1% belongs to the top ten. Material: peripheral blood. These receptors came from a woman in her seventies with acute or convalescent COVID-19.

V and J are TRBV19 and TRBJ1-1, with 8 bases that match TRBD1. The CDR3 has 13 amino acids. The V gene's germline CDR1 is LNHDA and CDR2 SQIVND (reference sequence). Losses at the gene ends were 3 bases for V and 11 bases for J; bases not matched to a gene: 8. The chain's CDR3 is CASSIRQGMRAFF. CDR3 DNA sequence: TGTGCCAGTAGTATTAGACAGGGGATGAGGGCTTTCTTT.

The chain is built from TRBV5-1 and TRBJ2-6, with 7 bases matching TRBD1. Looked up from germline, CDR1 is SGHRS and CDR2 is YFSETQ. With V trimmed by 4 bases and J by 1 base, 5 bases remained unmatched. This CDR3 is built from 16 residues. The CDR3, as DNA: TGCGCCAGCAGCCAAGGACAGGAGTCTGGGGCCAACGTCCTGACTTTC. Amino acids: CASSQGQESGANVLTF.

This chain links TRBV19 with TRBJ1-5; 9 nucleotides match TRBD1. Germline CDR1 LNHDA, CDR2 SQIVND (reference sequence). Germline trimming cut 2 bases from V and 2 bases from J; bases unmatched to any gene: 7. This CDR3 comprises 17 residues. The CDR3, as DNA: TGTGCCAGTAGTATATTGGACAGGGGAGGTGGCAATCAGCCCCAGCATTTT. As protein: CASSILDRGGGNQPQHF.

This sequence joins TRBV7-9 and TRBJ1-2, with 7 bases identical to TRBD1. This CDR3 region has 13 residues. CDR1 is SEHNR, CDR2 FQNEAQ, per germline (reference sequence). Trimming at V came to 5 bases and at J to 7 bases, leaving 7 bases not matched to a gene. Here the CDR3 DNA reads TGTGCCAGCAGCCCCACGGGACAGTTTGGCTACACCTTC. Amino acid sequence: CASSPTGQFGYTF.

The CDR3, as DNA: TGTGCCAGCAGCCAAGATTTTGGAACTAGCGGGAGACCTTCCTATGAGCAGTTCTTC. Translating gives CASSQDFGTSGRPSYEQFF. The chain joins TRBV3-1 (or the pseudogene TRBV3-2) to TRBJ2-1; 11 nucleotides agree with TRBD2. Germline V gene sequence: CDR1 LGHDT, CDR2 YNNKEL (reference sequence). V trimming: 0 bases; J trimming: 8 bases; junction bases outside the gene matches: 15. The CDR3 contains 19 residues.

The rearrangement links TRBV4-1 to TRBJ1-6, with D unclear. V lost 3 bases and J 0 bases, leaving 12 bases between the germline ends. Germline V gene data show CDR1 as MGHRA and CDR2 as YSYEKL. This CDR3 has 17 amino acids. The CDR3 here is CASSHLGTSSYNSPLHF. CDR3 nucleotides: TGCGCCAGCAGCCATTTGGGAACTAGCTCCTATAATTCACCCCTCCACTTT.

This sequence joins TRBV3-1 (or the pseudogene TRBV3-2) and TRBJ2-5; the match to TRBD2 covers 8 bases. CDR1 is LGHDT and CDR2 is YNNKEL in the germline V gene (reference sequence). The V and J ends lost 2 bases and 2 bases, in that order; junction bases with no gene match: 7. This CDR3 is built from 16 residues. The CDR3 nucleotides are TGTGCCAGCAGCCAAAGTCGGAGCGGGGGACAAGAGACCCAGTACTTC. It specifies CASSQSRSGGQETQYF.

The sample holds one count of this clone. V gene TRBV6-1 combines with J gene TRBJ2-3, with D perhaps TRBD2 (6 bases). Looked up from germline, CDR1 is MNHNS and CDR2 is SASEGT. The germline V and J ends were trimmed by 0 bases and 5 bases, with 12 bases remaining between them. The CDR3 is made up of 15 amino acids. CDR3 nucleotides: TGTGCCAGCAGTGAAGCGCTACTAGCCGGAGATACGCAGTATTTT. As protein: CASSEALLAGDTQYF.

The J gene is TRBJ1-2, the V gene TRBV29-1; 7 bases line up with TRBD1. V dropped 5 bases and J dropped 1; count of bases not matched to a gene: 4. The CDR3 spans 13 residues. Germline CDR1 and CDR2: SQVTM and ANQGSEA. The DNA for the CDR3 is TGCAGCGTTTGGGACAGTAATAACTATGGCTACACCTTC. Residues: CSVWDSNNYGYTF. Using reference TRBV29-1 and TRBJ1-2 for the parts outside the CDR3, the full variable domain is SAVISQKPSRDICQRGTSLTIQCQVDSQVTMMFWYRQQPGQSLTLIATANQGSEATYESGFVIDKFPISRPNLTFSTLTVSNMSPEDSSIYLCSVWDSNNYGYTFGSGTRLTVV.

For this clone: Additional DNA sequences in this sample encode the identical CDR3. The chain employs TRBV6-5 and TRBJ2-7; 8 bases fit TRBD1. Per the germline V gene, CDR1 is MNHEY and CDR2 is SVGAGI. CDR3 length equals 13 residues. The V segment lost 6 bases and the J segment 3 bases; nucleotides outside the gene matches: 4. For the CDR3, the DNA is TGTGCCAGCAGAGGGGACAGGCTCTACGAGCAGTACTTC. It yields the protein CASRGDRLYEQYF.

The chain employs TRBV27 and TRBJ2-7, with 13 positions matching TRBD2. The CDR3 spans 16 residues. Trimming at V came to 5 bases and at J to 3 bases, leaving 7 bases not matched to a gene. In germline, CDR1 is MNHEY, CDR2 SMNVEV (reference sequence). The DNA of the CDR3 is TGTGCCAGCAGTAAGCCTAGGACTAGCGGGAGCTACGAGCAGTACTTC. The encoded protein is CASSKPRTSGSYEQYF.

The V gene is TRBV19, the J gene TRBJ2-4; TRBD1 aligns across 7 bases. V shed 0 bases and J 4 bases; nucleotides not matched to a gene: 6. Germline CDR1 LNHDA, CDR2 SQIVND (reference sequence). The length of the CDR3 is 16 residues. As DNA, the CDR3 is TGTGCCAGTAGTATAGATCGTACAGGGGCTAAAAACATTCAGTACTTC. It encodes CASSIDRTGAKNIQYF.

This clone was seen more than once but under ten times. The V and J genes are TRBV6-5 and TRBJ2-1; possible D gene TRBD2, 5 bases. The CDR3 contains 15 residues. CDR1 MNHEY and CDR2 SVGAGI come from the germline V gene. V lost 6 bases and J 0 bases, leaving 12 bases between the germline ends. The CDR3 here is CASRAQAASYNEQFF. As DNA, the CDR3 is TGTGCCAGCAGGGCGCAAGCGGCCTCCTACAATGAGCAGTTCTTC.

The chain couples TRBV21-1 to TRBJ2-4; TRBD1 is the table's D call, not checked against the DNA. TRBV21-1 is a pseudogene. The CDR3 loop spans 16 amino acids. The CDR3 DNA is TGTGCCAGCAGCAAAGGTGAAGGCAGGGTGAGCGACATTCAGTACTTC. It translates to CASSKGEGRVSDIQYF.

The V call is TRBV6-5, the J call TRBJ1-5; D might be TRBD1 (6 bases). Per germline, CDR1 MNHEY and CDR2 SVGAGI. V was cut by 6 bases and J by 0 bases, with 12 bases left in between. CDR3 size: 15 residues. The chain's CDR3 is CASSRDISSNQPQHF. CDR3 DNA sequence: TGTGCCAGCAGCAGGGACATCTCTAGCAATCAGCCCCAGCATTTT.

CDR3 in amino acids: CASSLLQPWSRGDQPQHF. The DNA of the CDR3 is TGTGCCAGCAGTTTATTACAACCGTGGAGCAGGGGCGATCAGCCCCAGCATTTT. The chain employs TRBV28 and TRBJ1-5, with D maybe TRBD1 (6 bases). The V gene lost 1 base and the J gene lost 5 bases, with 21 bases spanning the gap. This CDR3 has 18 amino acids. Germline assignment: CDR1 MDHEN and CDR2 SYDVKM.